Described below is a single TCR beta chain sequence and its context. Its antigen is not identified. V shed 6 bases and J 3 bases; nucleotides not matched to a gene: 6. Germline V lookup: CDR1 LNHDA, CDR2 SQIVND (reference sequence). This CDR3 spans 14 amino acids. The sample is drawn from a study of CD8 T cells in ankylosing spondylitis. Study results and caveats: Disease-associated clones were reportedly significantly overrepresented in matched ankylosing spondylitis synovial fluid. Previous work reported some of these motif variants in the synovial fluid and blood of reactive arthritis.

TCRdb re-called the 5' RACE reads with MiXCR, one entry per CDR3 protein. The sample lists under 150,000 distinct CDR3 sequences, approximately 9.7% seen once, with approximately 3.4% in the top ten. This TCR came from a male donor with ankylosing spondylitis or in good health (not recorded which). The sequenced sample consisted of blood, either unsorted or a sorted T cell fraction (not recorded which). The chain employs TRBV19 and TRBJ1-1; TRBD1 matches at 8 bases. CDR3 nucleotide sequence: TGTGCCAGTAGGACACAGGGGGTTGACACTGAAGCTTTCTTT. Translated, it gives CASRTQGVDTEAFF.